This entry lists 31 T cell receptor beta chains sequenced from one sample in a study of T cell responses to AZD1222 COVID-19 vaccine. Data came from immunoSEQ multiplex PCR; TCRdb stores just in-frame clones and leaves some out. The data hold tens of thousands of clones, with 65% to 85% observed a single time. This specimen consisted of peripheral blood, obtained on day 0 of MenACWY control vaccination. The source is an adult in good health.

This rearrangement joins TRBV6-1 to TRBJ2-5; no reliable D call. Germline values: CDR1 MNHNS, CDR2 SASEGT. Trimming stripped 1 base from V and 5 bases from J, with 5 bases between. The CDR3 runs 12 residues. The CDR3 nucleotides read TGTGCCAGCAGTGAAGTTGCGGAGACCCAGTACTTC. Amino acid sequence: CASSEVAETQYF.

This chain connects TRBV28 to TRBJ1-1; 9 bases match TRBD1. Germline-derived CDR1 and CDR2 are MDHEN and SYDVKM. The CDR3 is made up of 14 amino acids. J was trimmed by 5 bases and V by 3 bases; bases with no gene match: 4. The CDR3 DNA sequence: TGTGCCAGCAGTTTTTTAGGACAGGGGACTGAAGCTTTCTTT. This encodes CASSFLGQGTEAFF. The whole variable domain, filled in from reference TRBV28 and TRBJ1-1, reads DVKVTQSSRYLVKRTGEKVFLECVQDMDHENMFWYRQDPGLGLRLIYFSYDVKMKEKGDIPEGYSVSREKKERFSLILESASTNQTSMYLCASSFLGQGTEAFFGQGTRLTVV.

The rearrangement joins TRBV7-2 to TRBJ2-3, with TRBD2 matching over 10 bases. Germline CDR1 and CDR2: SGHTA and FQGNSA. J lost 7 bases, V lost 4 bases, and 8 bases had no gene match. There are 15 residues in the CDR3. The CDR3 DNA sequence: TGTGCCAGCAGCTCAAAGCGGGAGGGACTCCATACGCAGTATTTT. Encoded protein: CASSSKREGLHTQYF.

CDR3 residues: CASKGNGNTIYF. The CDR3 DNA reads TGTGCCAGCAAGGGGAACGGAAACACCATATATTTT. The chain links TRBV9 to TRBJ1-3; possible D gene TRBD1, 5 bases. CDR3 length: 12 residues. V gave up 6 bases and J gave up 4 bases, with 8 bases separating them. The V gene's germline CDR1 is SGDLS and CDR2 YYNGEE.

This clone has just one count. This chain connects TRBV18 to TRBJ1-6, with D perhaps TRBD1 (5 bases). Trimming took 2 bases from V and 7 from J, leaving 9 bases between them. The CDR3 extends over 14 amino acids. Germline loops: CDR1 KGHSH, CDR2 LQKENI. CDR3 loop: CASSPTDSNSPLHF. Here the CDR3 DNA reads TGTGCCAGCTCACCAACTGACAGCAATTCACCCCTCCACTTT.

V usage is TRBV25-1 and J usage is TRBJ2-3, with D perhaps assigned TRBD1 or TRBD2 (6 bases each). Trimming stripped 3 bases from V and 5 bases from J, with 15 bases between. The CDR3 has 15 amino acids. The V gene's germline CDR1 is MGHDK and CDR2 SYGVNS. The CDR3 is CASSESRGPKDTQYF. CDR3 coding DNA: TGTGCCAGCAGTGAGTCACGGGGGCCAAAAGATACGCAGTATTTT.

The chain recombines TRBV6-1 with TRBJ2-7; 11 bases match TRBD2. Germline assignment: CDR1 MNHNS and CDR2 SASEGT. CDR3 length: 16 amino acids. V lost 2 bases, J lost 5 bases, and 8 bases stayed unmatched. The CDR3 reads CASSEWSSGRENEQYF. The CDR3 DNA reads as TGTGCCAGCAGTGAATGGAGTAGCGGGAGGGAAAACGAGCAGTACTTC.

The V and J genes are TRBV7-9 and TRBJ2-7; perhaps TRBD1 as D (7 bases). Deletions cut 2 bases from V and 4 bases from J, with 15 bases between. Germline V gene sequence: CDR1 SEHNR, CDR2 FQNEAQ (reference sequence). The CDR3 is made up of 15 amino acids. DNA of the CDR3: TGTGCCAGCAGCTTATTGCGGAGGGGGCTGTACGAGCAGTACTTC. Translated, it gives CASSLLRRGLYEQYF.

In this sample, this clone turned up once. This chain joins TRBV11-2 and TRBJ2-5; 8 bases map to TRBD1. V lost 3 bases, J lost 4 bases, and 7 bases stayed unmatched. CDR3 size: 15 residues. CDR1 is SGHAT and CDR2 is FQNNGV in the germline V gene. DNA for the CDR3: TGTGCCAGCAGCTTCGGAGACAGGGGTGGAGAGACCCAGTACTTC. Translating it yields CASSFGDRGGETQYF.

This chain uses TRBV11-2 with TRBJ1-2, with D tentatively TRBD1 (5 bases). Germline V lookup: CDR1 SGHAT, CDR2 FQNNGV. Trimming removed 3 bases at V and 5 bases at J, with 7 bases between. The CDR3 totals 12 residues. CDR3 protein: CASSLGTYGYTF. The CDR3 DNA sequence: TGTGCCAGCAGCTTGGGGACTTATGGCTACACCTTC.

CDR3 in amino acids: CASSPGLAGDRNEQFF. The CDR3 DNA is TGTGCCAGCTCACCGGGACTAGCGGGAGATCGGAATGAGCAGTTCTTC. This chain links TRBV18 with TRBJ2-1; 14 positions agree with TRBD2. The V and J ends lost 3 bases and 7 bases, in that order; junction bases with no gene match: 5. The CDR3 extends over 16 amino acids. Germline V gene sequence: CDR1 KGHSH, CDR2 LQKENI. The entire variable domain, with the rest obtained from reference TRBV18 and TRBJ2-1, is as follows: NAGVMQNPRHLVRRRGQEARLRCSPMKGHSHVYWYRQLPEEGLKFMVYLQKENIIDESGMPKERFSAEFPKEGPSILRIQQVVRGDSAAYFCASSPGLAGDRNEQFFGPGTRLTVL.

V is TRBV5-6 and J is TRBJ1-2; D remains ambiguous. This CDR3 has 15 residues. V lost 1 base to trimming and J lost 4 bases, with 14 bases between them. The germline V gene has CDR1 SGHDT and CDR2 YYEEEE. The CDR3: CASSLTTAGFYGYTF. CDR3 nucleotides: TGTGCCAGCAGCTTGACCACCGCTGGTTTCTATGGCTACACCTTC. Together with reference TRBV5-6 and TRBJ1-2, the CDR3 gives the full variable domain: DAGVTQSPTHLIKTRGQQVTLRCSPKSGHDTVSWYQQALGQGPQFIFQYYEEEERQRGNFPDRFSGHQFPNYSSELNVNALLLGDSALYLCASSLTTAGFYGYTFGSGTRLTVV.

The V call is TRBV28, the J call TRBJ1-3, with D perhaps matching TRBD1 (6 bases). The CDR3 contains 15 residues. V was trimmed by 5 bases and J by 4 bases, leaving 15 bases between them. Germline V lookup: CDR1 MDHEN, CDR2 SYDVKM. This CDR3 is CASSSDRLRGNTIYF. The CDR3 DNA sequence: TGTGCCAGCAGTAGTGACAGGCTAAGAGGAAACACCATATATTTT.

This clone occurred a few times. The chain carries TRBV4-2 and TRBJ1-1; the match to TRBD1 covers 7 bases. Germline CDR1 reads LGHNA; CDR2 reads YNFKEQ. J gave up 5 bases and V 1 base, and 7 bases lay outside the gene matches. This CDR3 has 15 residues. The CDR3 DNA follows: TGTGCCAGCAGCCAAGTACACAGGGGAAGGACTGAAGCTTTCTTT. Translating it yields CASSQVHRGRTEAFF.

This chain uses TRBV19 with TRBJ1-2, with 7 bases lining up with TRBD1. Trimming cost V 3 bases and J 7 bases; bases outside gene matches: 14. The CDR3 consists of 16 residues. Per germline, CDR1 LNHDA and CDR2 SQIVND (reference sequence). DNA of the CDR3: TGTGCCAGTAGTATCGCCCTCCCAGGGGGAGTCGGTGGCTACACCTTC. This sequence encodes CASSIALPGGVGGYTF.

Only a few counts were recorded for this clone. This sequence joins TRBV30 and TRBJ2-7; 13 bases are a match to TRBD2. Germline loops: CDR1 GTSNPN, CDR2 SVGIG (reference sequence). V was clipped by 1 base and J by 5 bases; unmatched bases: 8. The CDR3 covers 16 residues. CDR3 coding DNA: TGTGCCTGGAGTGATCGGACTAGCGGGAGAATGAACGAGCAGTACTTC. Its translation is CAWSDRTSGRMNEQYF.

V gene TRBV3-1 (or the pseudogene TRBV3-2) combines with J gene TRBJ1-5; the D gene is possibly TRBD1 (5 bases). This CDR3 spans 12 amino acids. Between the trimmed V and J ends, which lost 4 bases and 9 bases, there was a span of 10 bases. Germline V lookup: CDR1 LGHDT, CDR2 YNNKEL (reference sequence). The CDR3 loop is CASSRGVGPQHF. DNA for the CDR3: TGTGCCAGCAGCCGGGGCGTTGGGCCCCAGCATTTT.

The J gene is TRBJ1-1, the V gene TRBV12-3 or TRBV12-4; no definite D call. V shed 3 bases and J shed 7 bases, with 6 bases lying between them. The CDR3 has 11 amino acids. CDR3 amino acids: CASSLANEAFF. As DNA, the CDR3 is TGTGCCAGCAGTTTGGCCAATGAAGCTTTCTTT.

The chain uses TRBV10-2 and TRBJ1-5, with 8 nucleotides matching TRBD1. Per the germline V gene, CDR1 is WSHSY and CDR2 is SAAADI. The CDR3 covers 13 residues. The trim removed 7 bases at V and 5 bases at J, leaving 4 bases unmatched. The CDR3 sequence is CASKDRADQPQHF. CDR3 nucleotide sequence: TGCGCCAGCAAGGACAGGGCGGATCAGCCCCAGCATTTT.

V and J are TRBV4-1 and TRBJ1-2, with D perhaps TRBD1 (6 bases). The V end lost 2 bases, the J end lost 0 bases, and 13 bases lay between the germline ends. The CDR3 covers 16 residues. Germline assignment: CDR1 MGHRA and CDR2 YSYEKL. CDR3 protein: CASSQPDRITNYGYTF. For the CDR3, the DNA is TGCGCCAGCAGCCAACCGGACAGAATTACTAACTATGGCTACACCTTC.

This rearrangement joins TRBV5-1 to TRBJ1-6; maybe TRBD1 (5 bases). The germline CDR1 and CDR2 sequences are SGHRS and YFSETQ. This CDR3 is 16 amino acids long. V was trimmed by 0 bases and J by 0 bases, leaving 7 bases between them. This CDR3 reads CASSLGGSSYNSPLHF. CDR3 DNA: TGCGCCAGCAGCTTGGGGGGGAGCTCCTATAATTCACCCCTCCACTTT.

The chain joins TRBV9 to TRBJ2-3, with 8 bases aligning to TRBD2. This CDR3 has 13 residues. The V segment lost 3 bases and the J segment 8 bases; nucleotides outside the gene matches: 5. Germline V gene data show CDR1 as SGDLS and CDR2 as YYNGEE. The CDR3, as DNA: TGTGCCAGCAGCGGGGGGACTAGTCGTACGCAGTATTTT. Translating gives CASSGGTSRTQYF.

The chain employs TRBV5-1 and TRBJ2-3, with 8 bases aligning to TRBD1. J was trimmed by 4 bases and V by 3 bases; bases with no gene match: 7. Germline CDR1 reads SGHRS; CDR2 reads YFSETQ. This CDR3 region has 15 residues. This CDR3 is CASSWGQVSADTQYF. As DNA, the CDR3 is TGCGCCAGCAGCTGGGGACAGGTTAGCGCAGATACGCAGTATTTT.

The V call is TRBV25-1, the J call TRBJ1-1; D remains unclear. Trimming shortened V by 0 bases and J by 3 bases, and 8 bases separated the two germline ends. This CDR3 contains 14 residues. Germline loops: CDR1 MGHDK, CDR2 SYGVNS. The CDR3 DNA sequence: TGTGCCAGCAGTGAATACGACACTTACACTGAAGCTTTCTTT. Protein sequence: CASSEYDTYTEAFF.

As DNA, the CDR3 is TGTGCCGGTACAAGGACGGGCTATGGCTACACCTTC. Encoded protein: CAGTRTGYGYTF. The chain carries TRBV19 and TRBJ1-2, with D unresolved. The germline CDR1 and CDR2 sequences are LNHDA and SQIVND (reference sequence). The germline V and J ends were trimmed by 11 bases and 4 bases, with 14 bases remaining between them. This CDR3 has 12 amino acids.

The CDR3 nucleotides are TGTGCCAGCAGCCAAGAAGGGCTATCCGCGGAGACCCAGTACTTC. It is translated as CASSQEGLSAETQYF. The rearrangement uses TRBV3-1 (or the pseudogene TRBV3-2) and TRBJ2-5; no clear D gene. From germline, CDR1 is LGHDT and CDR2 YNNKEL (reference sequence). V lost 0 bases and J 5 bases, leaving 13 bases between the germline ends. This CDR3 contains 15 residues.

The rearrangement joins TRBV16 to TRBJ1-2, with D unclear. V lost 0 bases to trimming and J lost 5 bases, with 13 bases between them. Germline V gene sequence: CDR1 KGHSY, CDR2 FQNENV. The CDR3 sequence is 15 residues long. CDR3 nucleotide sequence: TGTGCCAGCAGCCAATCAGGCGCTGAGTGGTATGGCTACACCTTC. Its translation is CASSQSGAEWYGYTF.

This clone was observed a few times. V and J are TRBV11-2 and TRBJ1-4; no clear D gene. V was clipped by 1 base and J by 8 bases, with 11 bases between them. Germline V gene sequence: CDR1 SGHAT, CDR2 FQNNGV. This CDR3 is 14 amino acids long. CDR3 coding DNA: TGTGCCAGCAGCTTAGGGGGTCCGGGGGAAAAACTGTTTTTT. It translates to CASSLGGPGEKLFF. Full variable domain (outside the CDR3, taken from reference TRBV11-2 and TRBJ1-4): EAGVAQSPRYKIIEKRQSVAFWCNPISGHATLYWYQQILGQGPKLLIQFQNNGVVDDSQLPKDRFSAERLKGVDSTLKIQPAKLEDSAVYLCASSLGGPGEKLFFGSGTQLSVL.

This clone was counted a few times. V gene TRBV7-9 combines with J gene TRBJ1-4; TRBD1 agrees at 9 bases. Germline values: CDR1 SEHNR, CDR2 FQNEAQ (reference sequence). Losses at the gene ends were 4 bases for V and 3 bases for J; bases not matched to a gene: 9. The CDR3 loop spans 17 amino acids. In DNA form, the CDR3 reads TGTGCCAGCAGCTCCACCGGGACAGGGTTGGCTAATGAAAAACTGTTTTTT. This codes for CASSSTGTGLANEKLFF.

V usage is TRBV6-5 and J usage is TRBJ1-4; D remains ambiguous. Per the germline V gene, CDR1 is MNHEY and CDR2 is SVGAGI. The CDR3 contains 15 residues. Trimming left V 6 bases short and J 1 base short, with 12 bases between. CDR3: CASSYQAGTNEKLFF. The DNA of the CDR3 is TGTGCCAGCAGCTATCAGGCTGGAACTAATGAAAAACTGTTTTTT.

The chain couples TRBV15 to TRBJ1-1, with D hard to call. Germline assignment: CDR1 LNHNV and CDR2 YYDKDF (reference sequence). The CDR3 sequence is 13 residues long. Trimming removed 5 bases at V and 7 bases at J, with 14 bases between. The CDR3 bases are TGTGCCACCAGCCGCGGAGGTTTGGGTGAAGCTTTCTTT. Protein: CATSRGGLGEAFF.